One sample yielded the 27 T cell receptor beta chains listed below, sequenced in a study of CD8+CD57+ T cells in acquired aplastic anemia (dated by TCRdb to between 2017 and 2018). Expansion of CD8+CD57+ cells had been shown by flow cytometry in the patients chosen for sequencing. Instrument on record: Illumina HiSeq 2000. Genomic DNA served as template for TCR beta VDJ combination and CDR3 sequence profiling. The public reads were reanalyzed by TCRdb: fastp trimming at Q25, MiXCR alignment, in-frame beta chains only. Rows are unified per CDR3 protein, each entry keeping the most common DNA and genes. The table for this sample lists around 120,000 distinct CDR3 sequences; approximately 41% of them were counted only once. Roughly 3% of the sample lies in the top ten. Sequenced sample: sorted CD4+, CD8+, or CD8+CD57+ T cells (not recorded which) from PBMCs. The receptors come from a human donor with aplastic anemia.

This clonotype was detected ten times or more. The chain carries TRBV29-1 and TRBJ2-3; 8 positions match TRBD1. With V trimmed by 7 bases and J by 2 bases, 5 bases remained unmatched. The length of the CDR3 is 13 residues. Germline loops: CDR1 SQVTM, CDR2 ANQGSEA. The CDR3 protein is CSADREPTDTQYF. Here the CDR3 DNA reads TGCAGCGCGGACAGGGAACCCACAGATACGCAGTATTTT.

This clonotype was recorded at least ten times. V usage is TRBV5-6 and J usage is TRBJ1-4, with TRBD1 identical over 9 bases. The CDR3 length is 15 residues. V was clipped by 4 bases and J by 8 bases; unmatched bases: 9. Germline V gene data show CDR1 as SGHDT and CDR2 as YYEEEE. The CDR3 DNA follows: TGTGCCAGCAGCGGGGGGGACAGGGAGGACGAAAAACTGTTTTTT. Protein sequence: CASSGGDREDEKLFF.

About this clonotype: The germline gene is not matched at one end of the junction; a read error may be the cause. This chain links TRBV2 with TRBJ2-7, with 9 bases that match TRBD2. The germline CDR1 and CDR2 sequences are SNHLY and FYNNEI. The CDR3 is made up of 13 amino acids. The chain's CDR3 is CASRLAGSGERYF. The CDR3, as DNA: TGTGCCAGCAGGCTAGCGGGATCAGGGGAGCGGTACTTC.

This clonotype occurred many times. The gene calls are TRBV3-1 and TRBJ2-7; TRBD2 might be the D (6 bases). The CDR3 length is 14 residues. Trimming took off 8 bases at V and 2 bases at J, with 16 bases between the two ends. Germline V gives CDR1 LGHDT, CDR2 YNNKEL (reference sequence). CDR3 residues: CASGIRPGAYEQYF. Written as DNA, the CDR3 is TGTGCCAGCGGCATTCGACCGGGGGCCTACGAGCAGTACTTC.

This clonotype appeared a few times. The chain carries TRBV6-5 and TRBJ1-1; TRBD1 matches at 7 bases. The CDR3 length is 13 residues. Trimming removed 4 bases from V and 7 bases from J; junction bases left unmatched: 6. Per the germline V gene, CDR1 is MNHEY and CDR2 is SVGAGI. CDR3 residues: CASSLGGAGEAFF. CDR3 coding DNA: TGTGCCAGCAGTTTAGGGGGCGCGGGTGAAGCTTTCTTT.

The CDR3 nucleotides are TGCAGCCAGGGTCACCATAGTGAAAAACTGTTTTTT. Translating gives CSQGHHSEKLFF. The chain links TRBV29-1 to TRBJ1-4; D is perhaps TRBD1 (5 bases). The germline gives CDR1 SQVTM, CDR2 ANQGSEA. V was pared by 8 bases and J by 7 bases, with 14 bases between. This CDR3 is 12 amino acids long.

The chain recombines TRBV9 with TRBJ2-3; the D gene is possibly TRBD2 (6 bases). In germline, CDR1 is SGDLS, CDR2 YYNGEE. CDR3 length: 15 amino acids. V was clipped by 2 bases and J by 3 bases, with 13 bases between them. For the CDR3, the DNA is TGTGCCAGCAGCGTCACGGGGGTAGAAACAGATACGCAGTATTTT. Protein product: CASSVTGVETDTQYF.

The gene calls are TRBV4-3 and TRBJ1-3; no clear D gene. V was shortened by 2 bases and J by 3 bases, with 8 bases between the two germline ends. Germline V gene lookup returns CDR1 LGHNA and CDR2 YSLEER. The CDR3 is made up of 14 amino acids. CDR3 residues: CASSQRTVGNTIYF. CDR3 sequence (DNA): TGCGCCAGCAGCCAAAGGACGGTTGGAAACACCATATATTTT.

The chain uses TRBV28 and TRBJ2-7; TRBD1 matches 10 bases. The CDR3 consists of 15 residues. Germline CDR1 MDHEN, CDR2 SYDVKM. V was clipped by 6 bases and J by 2 bases; unmatched bases: 7. This chain's CDR3 is CASSSSGQGPYEQYV. The CDR3 nucleotides read TGTGCCAGCAGCTCGTCGGGACAGGGGCCCTACGAGCAGTACGTC.

This clonotype showed up just a few times. The chain carries TRBV3-1 and TRBJ1-2; TRBD1 agrees at 7 bases. The CDR3 is made up of 16 amino acids. V trimming: 0 bases; J trimming: 4 bases; junction bases outside the gene matches: 8. Germline lookup yields CDR1 LGHDT and CDR2 YNNKEL (reference sequence). The CDR3 loop is CASSQEPAGGSYGYTF. CDR3 bases: TGTGCCAGCAGCCAAGAACCAGCAGGGGGTAGCTATGGCTACACCTTC. The whole variable domain, remainder taken from reference TRBV3-1 and TRBJ1-2, is DTAVSQTPKYLVTQMGNDKSIKCEQNLGHDTMYWYKQDSKKFLKIMFSYNNKELIINETVPNRFSPKSPDKAHLNLHINSLELGDSAVYFCASSQEPAGGSYGYTFGSGTRLTVV.

Turning to this clonotype: One end of the junction fails to match germline, which may point to a read error. This CDR3 is CASSQSLIQEAQYF. The CDR3, as DNA: TGCGCCAGCAGCCAATCCCTAATACAAGAGGCCCAGTACTTC. The V and J genes are TRBV5-1 and TRBJ2-5; no clear D. The V gene's germline CDR1 is SGHRS and CDR2 YFSETQ. The CDR3 consists of 14 residues.

This clonotype has at least ten counts. This chain links TRBV9 with TRBJ2-1; the D is unclear. Trimming pared 0 bases from V and 0 bases from J, leaving 7 bases between. CDR1 is SGDLS and CDR2 is YYNGEE in the germline V gene. CDR3 length: 15 amino acids. Here the CDR3 reads CASSVAISSYNEQFF. The CDR3 DNA reads TGTGCCAGCAGCGTAGCTATAAGCTCCTACAATGAGCAGTTCTTC.

The rearrangement uses TRBV5-1 and TRBJ1-1, with unresolved D. The V gene's germline CDR1 is SGHRS and CDR2 YFSETQ. V lost 4 bases and J 0 bases, leaving 16 bases between the germline ends. The CDR3 has 16 residues. The CDR3 sequence: CASSHTTRYMNTEAFF. CDR3 nucleotides: TGCGCCAGCAGCCATACCACCAGGTACATGAACACTGAAGCTTTCTTT. The full variable domain, with the rest looked up from reference TRBV5-1 and TRBJ1-1, is KAGVTQTPRYLIKTRGQQVTLSCSPISGHRSVSWYQQTPGQGLQFLFEYFSETQRNKGNFPGRFSGRQFSNSRSEMNVSTLELGDSALYLCASSHTTRYMNTEAFFGQGTRLTVV.

The chain links TRBV7-9 to TRBJ2-5; D is perhaps TRBD1 or TRBD2 (5 bases each). Germline V gene sequence: CDR1 SEHNR, CDR2 FQNEAQ (reference sequence). Between the trimmed V and J ends, which lost 3 bases and 4 bases, there was a span of 12 bases. This CDR3 is 14 amino acids long. CDR3 DNA: TGTGCCAGCAGCTTGGATCGGGGCGGAGAGACCCAGTACTTC. Amino acids: CASSLDRGGETQYF.

This clonotype was recorded a few times. Given a much more abundant clone one base away, this may be a read error. The J gene is TRBJ2-5, the V gene TRBV14; 12 nucleotides align to TRBD1. Germline loops: CDR1 SGHDN, CDR2 FVKESK. Trimming at V came to 4 bases and at J to 11 bases, leaving 20 bases not matched to a gene. The CDR3 loop spans 18 amino acids. The CDR3 reads CASSPGSKGDRGPNEQYF. The CDR3 DNA follows: TGTGCCAGCAGCCCCGGGTCGAAGGGGGACAGGGGGCCCAATGAGCAGTACTTC.

Comment on this clonotype: A read error is possible here, since a much larger clone lies one base away. This sequence joins TRBV7-9 and TRBJ2-3; D is ambiguous. Germline V gene lookup returns CDR1 SEHNR and CDR2 FQNEAQ (reference sequence). The CDR3 totals 11 residues. Here the CDR3 DNA reads TGTGCCTGCAGCACTACAGATACGCAGTATTTT. It encodes CACSTTDTQYF.

This chain joins TRBV19 and TRBJ1-1; D gene unclear. CDR3 length: 14 residues. Germline V gene sequence: CDR1 LNHDA, CDR2 SQIVND (reference sequence). The germline V and J ends were trimmed by 3 bases and 3 bases, with 11 bases remaining between them. This CDR3 is CASSIRRGDTEAFF. As DNA, the CDR3 is TGTGCCAGTAGTATCAGGAGAGGAGACACTGAAGCTTTCTTT. The whole variable domain, remainder taken from reference TRBV19 and TRBJ1-1, is DGGITQSPKYLFRKEGQNVTLSCEQNLNHDAMYWYRQDPGQGLRLIYYSQIVNDFQKGDIAEGYSVSREKKESFPLTVTSAQKNPTAFYLCASSIRRGDTEAFFGQGTRLTVV.

This clonotype was seen a few times. The gene calls are TRBV11-2 and TRBJ2-1, with 7 positions matching TRBD1. Germline CDR1 reads SGHAT; CDR2 reads FQNNGV. V lost 5 bases, J lost 9 bases, and 4 bases stayed unmatched. The CDR3 runs to 12 residues. The CDR3 spells CASSPTGAEQFF. Written as DNA, the CDR3 is TGTGCCAGCAGCCCCACAGGGGCTGAGCAGTTCTTC. The variable domain in full, with the rest retrieved from reference TRBV11-2 and TRBJ2-1, is EAGVAQSPRYKIIEKRQSVAFWCNPISGHATLYWYQQILGQGPKLLIQFQNNGVVDDSQLPKDRFSAERLKGVDSTLKIQPAKLEDSAVYLCASSPTGAEQFFGPGTRLTVL.

The rearrangement links TRBV24-1 to TRBJ1-2; possibly TRBD1 for D (6 bases). CDR1 is KGHDR, CDR2 SFDVKD, per germline. The CDR3 sequence is 13 residues long. Trimming shortened V by 4 bases and J by 7 bases, and 12 bases separated the two germline ends. The CDR3 nucleotides are TGTGCCACCAGTGACCAGGGGTTCGGTGGCTACACCTTC. Its protein is CATSDQGFGGYTF.

In this sample, this clonotype turned up many times. This chain joins TRBV6-6 and TRBJ1-1; D remains unclear. The CDR3 has 16 amino acids. CDR1 and CDR2 from the germline V gene are MNHNY and SVGAGI (reference sequence). The germline V and J ends were trimmed by 0 bases and 2 bases, with 13 bases remaining between them. The CDR3: CASSYSQLLTNTEAFF. In DNA form, the CDR3 reads TGTGCCAGCAGTTACTCCCAGCTTCTGACAAACACTGAAGCTTTCTTT.

This clonotype was counted many times. This chain joins TRBV7-2 and TRBJ2-2; no reliable D call. Germline CDR1 is SGHTA and CDR2 is FQGNSA. V was pared by 5 bases and J by 1 base, with 17 bases between. The CDR3 sequence is 17 residues long. The CDR3 spells CASSIGVGYRNTGELFF. In nucleotides, the CDR3 is TGTGCCAGCAGCATTGGGGTAGGCTACAGGAACACCGGGGAGCTGTTTTTT.

Comment on this clonotype: Its ends do not fully match the called genes, so a read error is possible. The V call is TRBV11-2, the J call TRBJ2-2; 10 nucleotides agree with TRBD2. This CDR3 comprises 15 residues. Germline V gene lookup returns CDR1 SGHAT and CDR2 FQNNGV. In DNA, the CDR3 is TGTGCCGGCAGCTTGACCCGGGCTAGCGGGGGTGAGCTGTTTTTT. It yields the protein CAGSLTRASGGELFF.

J is TRBJ2-1 and V is TRBV25-1; D perhaps matches TRBD2 (5 bases). V was shortened by 3 bases and J by 4 bases, with 13 bases between the two germline ends. The CDR3 length is 15 residues. Germline V CDR1 and CDR2: MGHDK, SYGVNS. The CDR3 DNA reads as TGTGCCAGCAGTGATGCGGGCGCCCCATACAATGAGCAGTTCTTC. Translated: CASSDAGAPYNEQFF. The full variable domain, in which reference TRBV25-1 and TRBJ2-1 provide the parts outside the CDR3, is EADIYQTPRYLVIGTGKKITLECSQTMGHDKMYWYQQDPGMELHLIHYSYGVNSTEKGDLSSESTVSRIRTEHFPLTLESARPSHTSQYLCASSDAGAPYNEQFFGPGTRLTVL.

This CDR3 reads CASSLPGLAGGSTQYF. CDR3 DNA: TGTGCCAGCAGTTTACCCGGACTAGCGGGGGGTAGTACGCAGTATTTT. The V gene is TRBV27, the J gene TRBJ2-3; 14 positions match TRBD2. The germline V gene has CDR1 MNHEY and CDR2 SMNVEV (reference sequence). The CDR3 is 16 amino acids. The junction had 6 bases not matched to a gene; V was cut back by 2 bases and J by 8 bases.

This clonotype has ten or more counts. The CDR3 DNA sequence: TGTGCCAGCAGTCTAAACGGACAGGGGGGGTACGAGCAGTACTTC. Translated, it gives CASSLNGQGGYEQYF. V is TRBV6-6 and J is TRBJ2-7; 10 bases line up with TRBD1. The V segment lost 5 bases and the J segment 4 bases; nucleotides outside the gene matches: 8. This CDR3 spans 15 amino acids. Germline V gene sequence: CDR1 MNHNY, CDR2 SVGAGI (reference sequence).

This clonotype was seen at least ten times. The chain recombines TRBV4-2 with TRBJ1-2, with 7 bases that match TRBD1. This CDR3 has 15 amino acids. CDR1 and CDR2 (germline): LGHNA, YNFKEQ. V gave up 0 bases and J gave up 5 bases; unmatched junction bases: 6. The CDR3 DNA is TGTGCCAGCAGCCAAGACAGGGGGAACGATTATGGCTACACCTTC. Residues: CASSQDRGNDYGYTF.

This clonotype was seen ten or more times. This chain joins TRBV5-6 and TRBJ1-3; no reliable D call. The germline V gene encodes CDR1 SGHDT and CDR2 YYEEEE. V lost 2 bases to trimming and J lost 4 bases, with 7 bases between them. This CDR3 has 13 amino acids. CDR3 loop: CASSFLGGNTIYF. The CDR3 nucleotides are TGTGCCAGCAGCTTCCTTGGGGGAAACACCATATATTTT.